A selection of T cell receptor beta chains follows, all from one sample in a study of blood T cell repertoires in COVID-19. Using immunoSEQ multiplex PCR, the repertoire was profiled, and TCRdb retains in-frame clones only, with some absent. The sample holds about 250,000 clones; approximately 84% are singletons and the top ten take around 16%. The sample consisted of peripheral blood. These receptors all stem from a person aged 65-85 years with COVID-19, enrolled during active disease. Both conserved end residues are part of each CDR3. Each record gives: J gene, D gene, V gene, clone size, CDR3 length, CDR3 protein, CDR3 DNA. The D gene is left open where the match is weak. Clone size is not always given. Where it is, it says once, few, many or a class for expanded clones.

TRBJ2-4 . TRBV5-1 . 14 CASSPTGLEDIQYF TGCGCCAGCAGCCCAACAGGGCTTGAGGACATTCAGTACTTC
TRBJ2-2 . TRBV5-1 once 11 CASSFNGELFF TGCGCCAGCAGCTTTAACGGGGAGCTGTTTTTT
TRBJ2-7 . TRBV30 . 12 CAWSASRYEQYF TGTGCCTGGAGTGCGTCTAGATACGAGCAGTACTTC
TRBJ2-1 . TRBV9 . 13 CASSDPSGGEQFF TGTGCCAGCAGCGACCCCTCTGGAGGAGAGCAGTTCTTC
TRBJ2-1 TRBD1 TRBV4-3 . 15 CASSQPGQGNNEQFF TGCGCCAGCAGCCAACCGGGACAGGGGAACAATGAGCAGTTCTTC
TRBJ2-1 TRBD2 TRBV11-3 . 15 CASSAGLAGGYEQFF TGTGCCAGCAGCGCGGGACTAGCGGGAGGTTATGAGCAGTTCTTC
TRBJ2-7 . TRBV9 . 13 CASSDGLVGEQYF TGTGCCAGCAGTGACGGACTGGTGGGGGAGCAGTACTTC
TRBJ1-4 . TRBV28 . 14 CASSSRDGGEKLFF TGTGCCAGCAGTTCGCGCGACGGCGGGGAAAAACTGTTTTTT
TRBJ2-1 TRBD1 TRBV2 . 14 CASSEGTGSNEQFF TGTGCCAGCAGTGAAGGGACAGGTAGCAATGAGCAGTTCTTC
TRBJ1-6 . TRBV10-1 . 15 CASSRGRTENSPLHF TGCGCCAGTAGCCGCGGCAGGACAGAGAATTCACCCCTCCACTTT
TRBJ1-5 TRBD1 TRBV30 . 14 CAWSRTGSNQPQHF TGTGCCTGGAGTAGGACAGGTAGCAATCAGCCCCAGCATTTT
TRBJ2-1 TRBD2 TRBV7-2 . 16 CASSLALLAGGREQFF TGTGCCAGCAGCTTAGCCCTACTAGCGGGGGGCAGGGAGCAGTTCTTC